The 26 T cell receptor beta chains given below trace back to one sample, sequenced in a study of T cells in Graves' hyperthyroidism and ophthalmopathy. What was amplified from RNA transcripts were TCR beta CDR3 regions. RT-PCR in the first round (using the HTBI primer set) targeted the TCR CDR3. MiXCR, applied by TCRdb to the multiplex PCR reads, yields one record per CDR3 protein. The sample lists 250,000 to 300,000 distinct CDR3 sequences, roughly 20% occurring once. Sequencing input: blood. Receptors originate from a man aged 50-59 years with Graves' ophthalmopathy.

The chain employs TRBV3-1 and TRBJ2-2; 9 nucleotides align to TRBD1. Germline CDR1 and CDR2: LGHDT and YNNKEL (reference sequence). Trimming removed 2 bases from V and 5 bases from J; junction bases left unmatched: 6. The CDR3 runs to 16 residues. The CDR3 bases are TGTGCCAGCAGCCAATTGACAGGGGGTAGTACCGGGGAGCTGTTTTTT. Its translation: CASSQLTGGSTGELFF.

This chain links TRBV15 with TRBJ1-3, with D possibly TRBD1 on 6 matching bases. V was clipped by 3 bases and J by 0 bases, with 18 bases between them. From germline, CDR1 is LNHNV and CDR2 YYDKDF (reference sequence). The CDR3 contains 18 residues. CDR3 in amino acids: CATSSGGKDSASGNTIYF. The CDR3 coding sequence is TGTGCCACCAGCAGCGGGGGAAAGGACAGTGCCTCTGGAAACACCATATATTTT. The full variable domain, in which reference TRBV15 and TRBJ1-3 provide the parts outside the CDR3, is DAMVIQNPRYQVTQFGKPVTLSCSQTLNHNVMYWYQQKSSQAPKLLFHYYDKDFNNEADTPDNFQSRRPNTSFCFLDIRSPGLGDTAMYLCATSSGGKDSASGNTIYFGEGSWLTVV.

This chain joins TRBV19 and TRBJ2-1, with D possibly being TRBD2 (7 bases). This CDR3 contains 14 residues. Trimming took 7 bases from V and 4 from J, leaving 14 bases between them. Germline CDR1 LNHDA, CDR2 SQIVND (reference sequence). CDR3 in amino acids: CASTPRGGYNEQFF. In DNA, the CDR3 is TGTGCCAGTACCCCTAGGGGGGGGTACAATGAGCAGTTCTTC.

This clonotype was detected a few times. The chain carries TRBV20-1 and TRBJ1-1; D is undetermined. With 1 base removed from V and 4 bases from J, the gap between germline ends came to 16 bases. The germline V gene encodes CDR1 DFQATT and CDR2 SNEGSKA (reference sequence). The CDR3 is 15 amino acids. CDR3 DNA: TGCAGTGCTAGAGTCCTAACCGCAATTGGCACTGAAGCTTTCTTT. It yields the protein CSARVLTAIGTEAFF.

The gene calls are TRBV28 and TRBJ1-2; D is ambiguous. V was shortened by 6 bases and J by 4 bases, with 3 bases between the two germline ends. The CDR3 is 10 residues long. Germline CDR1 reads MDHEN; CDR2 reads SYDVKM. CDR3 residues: CASSGYGYTF. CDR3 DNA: TGTGCCAGCAGCGGCTATGGCTACACCTTC.

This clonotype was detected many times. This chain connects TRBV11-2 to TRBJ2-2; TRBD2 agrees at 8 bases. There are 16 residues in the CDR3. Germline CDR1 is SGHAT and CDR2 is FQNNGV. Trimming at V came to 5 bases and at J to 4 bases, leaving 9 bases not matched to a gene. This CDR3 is CASSVTGTSSTGELFF. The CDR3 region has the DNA TGTGCCAGCAGCGTTACCGGGACTAGTTCCACCGGGGAGCTGTTTTTT.

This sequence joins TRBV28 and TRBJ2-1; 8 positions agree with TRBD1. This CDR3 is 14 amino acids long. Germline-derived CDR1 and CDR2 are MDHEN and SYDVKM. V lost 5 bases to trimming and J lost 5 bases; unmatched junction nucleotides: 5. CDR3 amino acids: CASSGTGKHNEQFF. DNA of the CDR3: TGTGCCAGCAGTGGGACAGGAAAGCACAATGAGCAGTTCTTC.

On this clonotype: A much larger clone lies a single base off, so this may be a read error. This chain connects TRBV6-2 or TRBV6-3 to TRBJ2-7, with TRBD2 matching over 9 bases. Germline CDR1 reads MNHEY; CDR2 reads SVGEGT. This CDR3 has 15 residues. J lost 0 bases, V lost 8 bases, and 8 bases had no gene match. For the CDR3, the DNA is TGTGCCAGCGGCAGCGGGAGGTCGCTCTCCTACGAGCAGTACTTC. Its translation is CASGSGRSLSYEQYF.

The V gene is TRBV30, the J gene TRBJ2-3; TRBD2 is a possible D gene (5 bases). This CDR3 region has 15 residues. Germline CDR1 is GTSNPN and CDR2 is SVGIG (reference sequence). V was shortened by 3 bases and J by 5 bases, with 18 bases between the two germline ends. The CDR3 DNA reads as TGTGCCTGGAGCCCTCAGGACTTCCGAGGAGATACGCAGTATTTT. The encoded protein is CAWSPQDFRGDTQYF.

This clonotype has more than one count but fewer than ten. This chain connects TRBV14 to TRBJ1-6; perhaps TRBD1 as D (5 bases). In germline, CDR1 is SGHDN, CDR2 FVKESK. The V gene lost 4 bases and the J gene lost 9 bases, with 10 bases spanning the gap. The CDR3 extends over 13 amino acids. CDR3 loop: CASSPGTTSPLHF. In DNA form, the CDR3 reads TGTGCCAGCAGCCCTGGGACGACTTCACCCCTCCACTTT.

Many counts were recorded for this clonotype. CDR3: CASSGTGTGMAYQPQHF. CDR3 DNA sequence: TGTGCCAGCAGTGGAACCGGGACAGGGATGGCCTATCAGCCCCAGCATTTT. The rearrangement links TRBV2 to TRBJ1-5, with 9 bases matching TRBD1. With V trimmed by 4 bases and J by 5 bases, 12 bases remained unmatched. This CDR3 has 17 residues. Germline V gives CDR1 SNHLY, CDR2 FYNNEI.

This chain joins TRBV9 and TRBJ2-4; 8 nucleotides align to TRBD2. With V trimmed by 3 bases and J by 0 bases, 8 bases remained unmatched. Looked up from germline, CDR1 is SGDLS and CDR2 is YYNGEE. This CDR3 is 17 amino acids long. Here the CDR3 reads CASSAGGGEIAKNIQYF. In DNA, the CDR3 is TGTGCCAGCAGCGCGGGGGGGGGGGAGATAGCCAAAAACATTCAGTACTTC.

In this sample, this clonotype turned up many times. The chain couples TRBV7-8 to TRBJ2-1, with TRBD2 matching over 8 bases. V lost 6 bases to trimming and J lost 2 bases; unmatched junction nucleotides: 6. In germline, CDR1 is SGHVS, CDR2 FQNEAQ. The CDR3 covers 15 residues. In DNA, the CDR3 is TGTGCCAGCAGTCCCGGGACTAGGACCTACAATGAGCAGTTCTTC. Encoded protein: CASSPGTRTYNEQFF.

CDR3 residues: CASSVGADQEAQFF. CDR3 coding DNA: TGTGCCAGCAGCGTAGGGGCTGACCAAGAGGCCCAGTTCTTC. This chain joins TRBV9 and TRBJ2-5, with no clear D. The J call may be incorrect, as the DNA end agrees better with TRBJ2-1. This CDR3 region has 14 residues. The germline CDR1 and CDR2 sequences are SGDLS and YYNGEE.

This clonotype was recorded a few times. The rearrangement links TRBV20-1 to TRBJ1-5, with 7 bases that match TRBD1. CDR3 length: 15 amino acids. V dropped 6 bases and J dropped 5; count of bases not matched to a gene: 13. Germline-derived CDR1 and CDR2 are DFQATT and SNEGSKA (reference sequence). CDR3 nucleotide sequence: TGCAGTGCCAGGCCAGCAGGGGGGGTCTATCAGCCCCAGCATTTT. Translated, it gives CSARPAGGVYQPQHF.

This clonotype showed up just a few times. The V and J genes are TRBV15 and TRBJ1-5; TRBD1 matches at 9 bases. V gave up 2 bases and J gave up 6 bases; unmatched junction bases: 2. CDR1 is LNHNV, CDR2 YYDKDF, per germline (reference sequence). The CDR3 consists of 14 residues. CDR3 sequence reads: CATSRNRGPQPQHF. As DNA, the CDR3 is TGTGCCACCAGCAGAAACAGGGGGCCTCAGCCCCAGCATTTT.

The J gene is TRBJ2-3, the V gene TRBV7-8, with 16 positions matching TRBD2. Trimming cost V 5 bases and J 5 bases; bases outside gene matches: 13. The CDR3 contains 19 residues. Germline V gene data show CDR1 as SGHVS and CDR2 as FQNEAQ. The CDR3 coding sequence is TGTGCCAGCAGCCTTCCGGGACTAGCGGGAGGGCCTCGGGGAGATACGCAGTATTTT. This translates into CASSLPGLAGGPRGDTQYF.

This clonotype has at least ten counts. CDR3: CASSQASGALYEQYF. CDR3 DNA: TGTGCCAGCAGCCAAGCTAGCGGGGCCCTTTACGAGCAGTACTTC. V is TRBV3-1 and J is TRBJ2-7, with 9 bases fitting TRBD2. The CDR3 sequence is 15 residues long. Germline V gene lookup returns CDR1 LGHDT and CDR2 YNNKEL (reference sequence). The ends lost 1 base at V and 4 bases at J; junction bases unmatched: 5.

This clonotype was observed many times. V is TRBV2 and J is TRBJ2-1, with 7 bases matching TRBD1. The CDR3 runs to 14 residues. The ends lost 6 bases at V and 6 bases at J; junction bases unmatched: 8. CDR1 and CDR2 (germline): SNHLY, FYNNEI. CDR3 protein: CASRVTGKGNEQFF. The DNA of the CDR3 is TGTGCCAGCAGAGTGACAGGGAAGGGCAATGAGCAGTTCTTC.

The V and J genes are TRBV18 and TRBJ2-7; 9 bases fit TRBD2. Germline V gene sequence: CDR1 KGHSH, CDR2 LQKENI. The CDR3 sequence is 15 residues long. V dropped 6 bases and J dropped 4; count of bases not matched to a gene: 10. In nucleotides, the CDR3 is TGTGCCAGCTCGAGGGGAAACCTAGCGGGATACGAGCAGTACTTC. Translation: CASSRGNLAGYEQYF.

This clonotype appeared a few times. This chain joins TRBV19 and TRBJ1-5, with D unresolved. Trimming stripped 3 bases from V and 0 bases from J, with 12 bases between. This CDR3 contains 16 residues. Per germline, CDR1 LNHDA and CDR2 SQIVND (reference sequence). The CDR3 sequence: CASSIGSSYSNQPQHF. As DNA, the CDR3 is TGTGCCAGTAGTATCGGGAGTTCATATAGCAATCAGCCCCAGCATTTT.

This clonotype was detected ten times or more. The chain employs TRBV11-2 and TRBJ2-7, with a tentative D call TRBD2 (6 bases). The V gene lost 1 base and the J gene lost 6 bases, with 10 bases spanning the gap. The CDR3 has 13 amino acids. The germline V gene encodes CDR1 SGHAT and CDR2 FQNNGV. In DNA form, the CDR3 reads TGTGCCAGCAGCTTAGGTCACGGGGGCGAGCAGTACTTC. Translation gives CASSLGHGGEQYF.

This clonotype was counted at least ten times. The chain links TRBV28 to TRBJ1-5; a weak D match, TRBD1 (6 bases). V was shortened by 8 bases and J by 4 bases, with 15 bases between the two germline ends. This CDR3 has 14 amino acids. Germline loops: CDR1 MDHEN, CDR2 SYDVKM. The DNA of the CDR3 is TGTGCCAGCTACGGGACACCCAGAAATCAGCCCCAGCATTTT. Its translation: CASYGTPRNQPQHF.

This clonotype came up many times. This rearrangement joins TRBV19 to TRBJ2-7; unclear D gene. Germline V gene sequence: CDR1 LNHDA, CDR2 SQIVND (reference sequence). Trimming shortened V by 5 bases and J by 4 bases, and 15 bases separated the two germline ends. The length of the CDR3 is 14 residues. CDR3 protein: CASSRDTSGYEQYF. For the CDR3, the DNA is TGTGCCAGTAGTCGCGACACCTCGGGTTACGAGCAGTACTTC.

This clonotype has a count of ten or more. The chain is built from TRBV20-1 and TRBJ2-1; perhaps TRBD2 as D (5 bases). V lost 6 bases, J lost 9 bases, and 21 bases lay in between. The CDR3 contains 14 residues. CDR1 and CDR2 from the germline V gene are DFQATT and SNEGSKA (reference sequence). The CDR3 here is CSASDLERWGEQFF. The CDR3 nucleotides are TGCAGTGCCTCTGACCTCGAGCGGTGGGGTGAGCAGTTCTTC.

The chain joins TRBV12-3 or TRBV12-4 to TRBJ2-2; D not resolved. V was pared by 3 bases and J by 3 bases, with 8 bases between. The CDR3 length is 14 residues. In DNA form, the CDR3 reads TGTGCCAGCAGTTTCTCACCGGACACCGGGGAGCTGTTTTTT. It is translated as CASSFSPDTGELFF.